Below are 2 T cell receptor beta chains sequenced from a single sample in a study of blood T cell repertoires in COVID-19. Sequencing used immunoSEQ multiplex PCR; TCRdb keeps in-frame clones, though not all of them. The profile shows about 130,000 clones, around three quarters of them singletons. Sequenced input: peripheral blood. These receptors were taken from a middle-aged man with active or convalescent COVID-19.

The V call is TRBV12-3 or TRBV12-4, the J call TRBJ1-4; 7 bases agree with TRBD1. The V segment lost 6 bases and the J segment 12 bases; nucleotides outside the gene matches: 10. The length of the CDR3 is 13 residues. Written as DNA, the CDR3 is TGTGCCAGCAGGATGACAGGGTCGGGGGAACTGTTTTTT. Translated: CASRMTGSGELFF.

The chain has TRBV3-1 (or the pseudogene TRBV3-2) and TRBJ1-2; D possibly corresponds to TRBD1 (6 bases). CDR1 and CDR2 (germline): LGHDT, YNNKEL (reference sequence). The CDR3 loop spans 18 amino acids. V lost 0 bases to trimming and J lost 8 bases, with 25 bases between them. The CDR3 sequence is CASSQDLVTGTKGGGYTF. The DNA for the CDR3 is TGTGCCAGCAGCCAAGATCTTGTGACCGGGACAAAGGGAGGGGGCTACACCTTC.